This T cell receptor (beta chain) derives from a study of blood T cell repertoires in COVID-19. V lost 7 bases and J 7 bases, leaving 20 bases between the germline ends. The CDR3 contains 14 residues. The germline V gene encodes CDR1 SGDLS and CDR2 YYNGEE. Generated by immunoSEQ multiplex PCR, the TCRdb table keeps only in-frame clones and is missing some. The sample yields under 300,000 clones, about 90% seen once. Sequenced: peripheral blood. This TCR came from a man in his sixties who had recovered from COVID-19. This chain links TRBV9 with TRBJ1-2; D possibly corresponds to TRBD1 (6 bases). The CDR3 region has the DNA TGTGCCAGCGGGAACAGGGCCGGTGGGGCTGGCTACACCTTC. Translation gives CASGNRAGGAGYTF. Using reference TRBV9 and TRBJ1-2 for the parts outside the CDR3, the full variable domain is DSGVTQTPKHLITATGQRVTLRCSPRSGDLSVYWYQQSLDQGLQFLIQYYNGEERAKGNILERFSAQQFPDLHSELNLSSLELGDSALYFCASGNRAGGAGYTFGSGTRLTVV.